The source of this T cell receptor beta chain is a study of cytomegalovirus exposure and HLA in healthy donors. Study-wide points: The number of N-insertions in an Asian-associated ancestry cluster was reportedly below the 666-donor mean in a later analysis.

Note on this clone: No antigen is known for it.

PCR was performed using 60 Vbeta and 13 Jbeta primers. Source study methods: An analysis that came later counted some 85 million unique TCR beta chains, approximately 12 million shared. Using immunoSEQ multiplex PCR, the repertoire was profiled, and TCRdb retains in-frame clones only, with some absent. The V and J calls and clone size were taken over from that table, and D and trimming were inferred from the DNA. Altogether 120,000 or so clones are present, approximately 75% being singletons, with the ten largest covering over 2.5%. The CDR3 runs 15 residues. Germline-derived CDR1 and CDR2 are SGDLS and YYNGEE. V shed 3 bases and J 9 bases; nucleotides not matched to a gene: 13.

The source of this sequence is a woman in her 50s in good health and CMV-seronegative. The chain employs TRBV9 and TRBJ2-3; 7 bases match TRBD2. The source material was PBMCs. CDR3 nucleotide sequence: TGTGCCAGCAGCGGGGTGGCGGGAGAGGCAGGCACGCAGTATTTT. This encodes CASSGVAGEAGTQYF. Drawing the rest from reference TRBV9 and TRBJ2-3, the complete variable domain is DSGVTQTPKHLITATGQRVTLRCSPRSGDLSVYWYQQSLDQGLQFLIQYYNGEERAKGNILERFSAQQFPDLHSELNLSSLELGDSALYFCASSGVAGEAGTQYFGPGTRLTVL.